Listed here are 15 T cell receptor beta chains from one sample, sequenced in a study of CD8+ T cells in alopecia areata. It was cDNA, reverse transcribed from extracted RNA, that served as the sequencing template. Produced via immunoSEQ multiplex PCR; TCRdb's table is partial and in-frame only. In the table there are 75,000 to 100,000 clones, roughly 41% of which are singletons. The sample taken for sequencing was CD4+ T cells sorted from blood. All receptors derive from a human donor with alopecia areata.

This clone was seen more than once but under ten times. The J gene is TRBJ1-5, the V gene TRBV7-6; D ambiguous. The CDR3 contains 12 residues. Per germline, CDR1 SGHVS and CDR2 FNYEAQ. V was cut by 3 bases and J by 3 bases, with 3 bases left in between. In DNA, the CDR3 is TGTGCCAGCAGCTTTGCCAATCAGCCCCAGCATTTT. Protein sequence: CASSFANQPQHF.

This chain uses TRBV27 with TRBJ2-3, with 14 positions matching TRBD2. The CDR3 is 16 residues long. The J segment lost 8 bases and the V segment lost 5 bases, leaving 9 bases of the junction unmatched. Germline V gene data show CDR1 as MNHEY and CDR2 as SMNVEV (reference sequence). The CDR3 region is CASSKGTSGSPLTQYF. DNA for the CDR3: TGTGCCAGCAGTAAAGGGACTAGCGGGAGCCCACTTACGCAGTATTTT.

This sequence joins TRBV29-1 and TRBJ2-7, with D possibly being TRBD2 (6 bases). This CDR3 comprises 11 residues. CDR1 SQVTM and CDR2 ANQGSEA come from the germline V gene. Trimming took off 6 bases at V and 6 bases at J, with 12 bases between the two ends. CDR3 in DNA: TGCAGCGTGGCCGGGACTCCCGAGCAGTACTTC. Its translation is CSVAGTPEQYF.

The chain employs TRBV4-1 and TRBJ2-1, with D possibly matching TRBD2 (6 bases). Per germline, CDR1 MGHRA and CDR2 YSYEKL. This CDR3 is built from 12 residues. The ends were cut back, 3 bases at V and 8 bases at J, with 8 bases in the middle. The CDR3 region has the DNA TGCGCCAGCAGCCATCGGAGGGATGAGCAGTTCTTC. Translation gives CASSHRRDEQFF.

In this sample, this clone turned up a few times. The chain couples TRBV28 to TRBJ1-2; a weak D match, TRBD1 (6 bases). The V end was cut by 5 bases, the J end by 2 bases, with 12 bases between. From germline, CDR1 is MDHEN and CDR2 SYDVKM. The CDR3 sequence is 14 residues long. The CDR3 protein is CASSPGGQNYGYTF. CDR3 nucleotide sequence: TGTGCCAGCAGTCCTGGAGGACAGAACTATGGCTACACCTTC.

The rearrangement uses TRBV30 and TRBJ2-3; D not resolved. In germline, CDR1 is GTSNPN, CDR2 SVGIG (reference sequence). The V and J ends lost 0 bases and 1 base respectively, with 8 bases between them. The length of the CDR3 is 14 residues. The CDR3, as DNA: TGTGCCTGGAGTGTTAACTCCGGCACAGATACGCAGTATTTT. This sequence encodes CAWSVNSGTDTQYF.

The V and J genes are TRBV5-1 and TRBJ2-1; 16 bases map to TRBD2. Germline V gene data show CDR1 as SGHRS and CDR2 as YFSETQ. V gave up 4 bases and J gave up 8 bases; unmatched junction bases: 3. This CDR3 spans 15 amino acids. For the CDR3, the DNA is TGCGCCAGCAGCACGGGACTAGCGGGAGGGGATGAGCAGTTCTTC. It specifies CASSTGLAGGDEQFF.

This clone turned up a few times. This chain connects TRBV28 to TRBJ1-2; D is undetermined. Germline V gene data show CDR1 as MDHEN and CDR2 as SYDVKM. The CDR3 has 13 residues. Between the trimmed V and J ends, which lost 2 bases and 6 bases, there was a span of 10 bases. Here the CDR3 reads CASSLPERHGYTF. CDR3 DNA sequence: TGTGCCAGCAGTTTACCGGAAAGGCATGGCTACACCTTC.

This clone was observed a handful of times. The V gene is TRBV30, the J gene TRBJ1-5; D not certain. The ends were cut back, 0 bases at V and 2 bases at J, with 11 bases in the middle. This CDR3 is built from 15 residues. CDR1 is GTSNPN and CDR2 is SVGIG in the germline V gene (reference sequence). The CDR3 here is CAWSVLVGGNQPQHF. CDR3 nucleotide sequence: TGTGCCTGGAGTGTACTCGTCGGCGGCAATCAGCCCCAGCATTTT.

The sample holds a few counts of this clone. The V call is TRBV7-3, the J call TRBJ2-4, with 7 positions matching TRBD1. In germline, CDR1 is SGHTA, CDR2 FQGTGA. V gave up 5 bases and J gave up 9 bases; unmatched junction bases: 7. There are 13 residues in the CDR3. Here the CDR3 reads CASSRSTGSIQYF. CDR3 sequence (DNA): TGTGCCAGCAGCCGCTCGACAGGGTCCATTCAGTACTTC.

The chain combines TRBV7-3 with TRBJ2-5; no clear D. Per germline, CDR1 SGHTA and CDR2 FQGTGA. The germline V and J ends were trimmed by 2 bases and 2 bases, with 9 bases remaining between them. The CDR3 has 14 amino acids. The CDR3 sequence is CASSLSGTQETQYF. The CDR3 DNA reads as TGTGCCAGCAGCTTATCTGGCACACAAGAGACCCAGTACTTC.

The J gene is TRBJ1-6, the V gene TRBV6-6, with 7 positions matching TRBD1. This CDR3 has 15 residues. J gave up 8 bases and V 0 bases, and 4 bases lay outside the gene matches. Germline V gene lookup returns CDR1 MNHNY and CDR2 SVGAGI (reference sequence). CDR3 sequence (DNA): TGTGCCAGCAGTTACTCGAGACAGGGAGATTCACCCCTCCACTTT. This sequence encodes CASSYSRQGDSPLHF.

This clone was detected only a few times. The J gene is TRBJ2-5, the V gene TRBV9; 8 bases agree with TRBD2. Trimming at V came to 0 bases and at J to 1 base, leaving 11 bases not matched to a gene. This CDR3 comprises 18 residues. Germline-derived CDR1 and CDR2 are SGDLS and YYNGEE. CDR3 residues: CASSVALSAGGAQETQYF. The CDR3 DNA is TGTGCCAGCAGCGTAGCTCTCTCGGCGGGGGGTGCCCAAGAGACCCAGTACTTC.

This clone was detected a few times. CDR3: CASSLQGPNEQFF. CDR3 DNA: TGTGCCAGTAGTCTCCAAGGCCCCAATGAGCAGTTCTTC. The chain carries TRBV19 and TRBJ2-1; no clear D gene. The germline V gene encodes CDR1 LNHDA and CDR2 SQIVND (reference sequence). This CDR3 has 13 residues. Trimming stripped 5 bases from V and 6 bases from J, with 11 bases between.

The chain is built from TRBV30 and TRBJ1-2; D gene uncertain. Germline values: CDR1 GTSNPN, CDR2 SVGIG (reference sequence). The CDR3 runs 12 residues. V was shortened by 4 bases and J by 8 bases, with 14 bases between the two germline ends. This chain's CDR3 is CAWIVWGYGYTF. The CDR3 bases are TGTGCCTGGATAGTATGGGGATACGGCTACACCTTC.